This TCR beta chain was recovered during a study of beta chain features in type 1 diabetes. Overall study findings and caveats: Type 1 diabetes patients had TCRB CDR3s that were shorter (moderately but significantly so) in all four CD4+ subsets.

Turning to this clone: Antigen unknown.

The germline V and J ends were trimmed by 1 base and 7 bases, with 8 bases remaining between them. Germline CDR1 SNHLY, CDR2 FYNNEI. The CDR3 is 14 amino acids. Every isolated RNA sample was fully reverse transcribed, so sequencing captured expressed TCRB transcripts. Here immunoSEQ multiplex PCR was the method, and the copy in TCRdb shows in-frame clones only, minus some. The sample lists 250,000 or so clones, about a fifth occurring once. The sequence came from a woman between 40 and 50 years old with type 1 diabetes. The chain is built from TRBV2 and TRBJ1-6; unclear D gene. The sequenced material came from naive CD4+ T cells from blood. The DNA for the CDR3 is TGTGCCAGCAGTGAAGAACGTGAGAATTCACCCCTCCACTTT. Its protein product is CASSEERENSPLHF.